This TCR beta chain was documented in a study of monozygotic twins with inflammatory bowel disease. From germline, CDR1 is LNHDA and CDR2 SQIVND (reference sequence). The CDR3 sequence is 15 residues long. Reanalyzing the 5' RACE reads, TCRdb keeps one entry per CDR3 protein, without DNA. With about 450,000 distinct CDR3 sequences in the sample, the ten largest clones hold 2% to 3%. Researchers isolated total RNA from whole blood without sorting T cells. The gene calls are TRBV19 and TRBJ2-2; TCRdb's assignment of TRBD1 cannot be checked, as there is no DNA. Material for sequencing was blood. This receptor was identified in a human donor with ulcerative colitis or Crohn's disease, or a healthy co-twin of an affected twin (not recorded which). CDR3 sequence reads: CASTPLEGNTGELFF.